The TCR beta chain under discussion was sequenced for a study of PD-L1 blockade in urothelial cancer. In the study overall: Atezolizumab therapy began for patients in the mid-2010s, dosed at 1,200 mg intravenously every 3 weeks. Between 0 and 3 prior chemotherapy regimens had been given to patients.

Pretreatment and on-treatment blood mononuclear cell samples were taken, totaling between 1 and 8 time points per patient. Generated by immunoSEQ multiplex PCR, the TCRdb table keeps only in-frame clones and is missing some. Of 35,000 to 45,000 clones listed, approximately 77% are singletons. This CDR3 comprises 15 residues. The V gene end was trimmed by 7 bases and the J gene end by 3 bases; junction bases not matched to a gene: 9. Germline V gene sequence: CDR1 MNHEY, CDR2 SVGAGI. The material was PBMCs, obtained around atezolizumab (anti-PD-L1) treatment. The rearrangement uses TRBV6-5 and TRBJ1-2, with 9 nucleotides matching TRBD1. This receptor was obtained from a man aged 70-80 years with urothelial cancer. The CDR3 sequence: CASTVQTGGDYGYTF. CDR3 DNA sequence: TGTGCCAGCACCGTACAAACAGGGGGCGACTATGGCTACACCTTC.